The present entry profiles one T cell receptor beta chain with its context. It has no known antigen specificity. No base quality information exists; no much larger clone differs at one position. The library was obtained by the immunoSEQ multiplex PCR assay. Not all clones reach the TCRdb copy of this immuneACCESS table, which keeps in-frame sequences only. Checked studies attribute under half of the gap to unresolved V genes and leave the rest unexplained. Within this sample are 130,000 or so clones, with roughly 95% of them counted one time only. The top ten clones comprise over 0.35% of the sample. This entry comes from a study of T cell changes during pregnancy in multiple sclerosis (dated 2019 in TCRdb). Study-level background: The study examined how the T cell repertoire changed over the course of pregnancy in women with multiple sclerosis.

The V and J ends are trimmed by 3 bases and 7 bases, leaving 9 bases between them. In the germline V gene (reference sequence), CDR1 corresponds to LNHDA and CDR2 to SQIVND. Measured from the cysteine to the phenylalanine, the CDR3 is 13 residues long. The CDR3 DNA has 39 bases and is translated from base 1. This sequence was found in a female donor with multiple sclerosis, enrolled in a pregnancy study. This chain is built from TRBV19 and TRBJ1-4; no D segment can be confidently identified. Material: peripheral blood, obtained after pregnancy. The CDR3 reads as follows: CASSIGGSEKLFF. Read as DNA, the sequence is TGTGCCAGTAGTATTGGAGGTTCTGAAAAACTGTTTTTT.